A selection of T cell receptor beta chains follows, all from one sample in a study of a mutant IDH1 vaccine in newly diagnosed glioma. Their antigen targets remain unknown. Using immunoSEQ multiplex PCR, the repertoire was profiled, and TCRdb retains in-frame clones only, with some absent. Among under 45,000 clones, under 95% were seen once, and the ten largest hold over 3.5%. Sequenced material: PBMCs, taken from a glioma patient whose treatment included an IDH1 peptide vaccine. Receptors originate from a man aged 45 to 65 with glioma. Both conserved end residues are trimmed from each CDR3.

cdr3_length,j_call,v_call,cdr3_aa
13,TRBJ2-1,TRBV19,ASSPDRGRRHEQF
13,TRBJ1-5,TRBV30,AWSVGTGSNQPQH
12,TRBJ1-1,TRBV18,ASSPGRTNTEAF
10,TRBJ2-7,TRBV7-9,ASSQISNEQY
11,TRBJ1-1,TRBV5-8,ASSSSWYTEAF
11,TRBJ1-2,TRBV29-1,SVATGVSYGYT
13,TRBJ2-3,TRBV19,ASSILAASTDTQY
13,TRBJ2-7,TRBV30,AWSVGGSYLYEQY
12,TRBJ2-1,TRBV5-1,ASSLTGGYNEQF
10,TRBJ2-7,TRBV6-5,ATKGRSYEQY
13,TRBJ1-4,TRBV9,ASSVGGTGNEKLF
11,TRBJ1-2,TRBV11-2,ASSYGDRDGYT
12,TRBJ1-1,TRBV7-2,ASRPGQVNTEAF
10,TRBJ1-2,TRBV30,AWAGGNYGYT
16,TRBJ2-2,TRBV30,AWSKSRTGRGGTGELF
15,TRBJ1-5,TRBV15,ATSRDLLGGGDQPQH
10,TRBJ2-7,TRBV7-8,ASSYPGLWQY